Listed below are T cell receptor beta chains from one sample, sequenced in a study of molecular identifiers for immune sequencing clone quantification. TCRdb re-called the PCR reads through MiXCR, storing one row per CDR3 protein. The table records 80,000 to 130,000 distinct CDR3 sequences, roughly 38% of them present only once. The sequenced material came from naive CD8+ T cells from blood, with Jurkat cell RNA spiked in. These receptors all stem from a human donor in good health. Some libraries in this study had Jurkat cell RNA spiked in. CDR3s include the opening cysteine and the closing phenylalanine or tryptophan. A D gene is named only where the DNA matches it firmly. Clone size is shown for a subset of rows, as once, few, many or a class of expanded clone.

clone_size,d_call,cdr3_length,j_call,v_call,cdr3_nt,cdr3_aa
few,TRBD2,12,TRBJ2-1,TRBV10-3,TGTGCCATCAGTTGGACTAGCGCCGAGCAGTTCTTC,CAISWTSAEQFF
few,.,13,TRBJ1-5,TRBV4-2,TGTGCCAGCAGCCCATCCCTCGGTGAGGCCCAGCATTTT,CASSPSLGEAQHF
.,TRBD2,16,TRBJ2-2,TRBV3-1,TGTGCCAGCAGCCCTTTCACTAGCGGGAGGTCCGGGGGGCTGTTTTTT,CASSPFTSGRSGGLFF
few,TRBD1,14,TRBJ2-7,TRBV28,TGTGCCAGCAGCTCCGGGACAGGGGTACATCTGGGGTACTTC,CASSSGTGVHLGYF
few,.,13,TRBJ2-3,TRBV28,TGTGCCAGCGAAGGACGCCACACAGATACGCAGTATTTT,CASEGRHTDTQYF
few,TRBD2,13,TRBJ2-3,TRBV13,TGTGCCACCTTAGCGGGAGGGACAGATACGCAGTATTTT,CATLAGGTDTQYF
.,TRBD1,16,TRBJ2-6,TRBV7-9,TGTGCCAGCAGCGCCCGCACAGGGGACGGGGCCAACGTCCTGACTTTC,CASSARTGDGANVLTF
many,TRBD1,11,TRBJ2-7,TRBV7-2,TGTGCCAGCCGGGACAGCTACGAGCAGTACTTC,CASRDSYEQYF
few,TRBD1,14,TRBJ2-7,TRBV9,TGTGCCAGCAGCCCCGGGACAGCAGTCTACGAGCAGTACTTC,CASSPGTAVYEQYF
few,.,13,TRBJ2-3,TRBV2,TGTGCCAGCAGTCGCTCTTACACAGATACGCAGTATTTT,CASSRSYTDTQYF
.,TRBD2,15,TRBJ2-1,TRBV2,TGTGCCAGCAGTGAGAGGCTAGCGGCCTACAGTGAGCAGTTCTTC,CASSERLAAYSEQFF
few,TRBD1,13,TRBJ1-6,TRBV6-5,TGTGCCAGCAGTTACATCGGGGACAGGGACATAGTTTTT,CASSYIGDRDIVF
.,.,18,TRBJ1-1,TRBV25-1,TGTGCCAGCAGTGAGTCCGCCGGGCCCCGATTAATGAACACTGTAGCTTTCTTT,CASSESAGPRLMNTVAFF
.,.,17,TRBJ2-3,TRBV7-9,TGTGCCAGCGGGGAGGGGGCCGGGCCCCCCCACACAGATACGCAGTATTTT,CASGEGAGPPHTDTQYF
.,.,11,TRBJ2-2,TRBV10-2,TGCGCCGGCAGTGAGGCAGGGGAGCTGTTTTTT,CAGSEAGELFF
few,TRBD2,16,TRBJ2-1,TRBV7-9,TGTGCCAGCAGCTCCTTAGCGGGAGGCCGTGTCGGTGAGCAGTTCTTC,CASSSLAGGRVGEQFF
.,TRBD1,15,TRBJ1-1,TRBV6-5,TGTGCCAGCATATACGGCGCACAGGGGGCGACTGAAGCTTTCTTT,CASIYGAQGATEAFF
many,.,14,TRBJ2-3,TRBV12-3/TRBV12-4,TGTGCCAGCAGTTTAGCGGGAGTAGGGGATACGCAGTATTTT,CASSLAGVGDTQYF
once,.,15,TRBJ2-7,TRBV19,TGTGCCAGTAGCATCGCCCGGGCCTGGACCTACGAGCAGTACTTC,CASSIARAWTYEQYF
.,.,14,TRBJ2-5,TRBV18,TGTGCCAGCACCACACTCAGAAACCAAGAGACCCAGTACTTC,CASTTLRNQETQYF
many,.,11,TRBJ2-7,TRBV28,TGTGCCAGCAGTTTAGGTCACGAGCAGTACTTC,CASSLGHEQYF
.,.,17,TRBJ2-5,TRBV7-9,TGTGCCAGCAGCTTACTGGGGGATGGCGCTACCCAAGAGACCCAGTACTTC,CASSLLGDGATQETQYF
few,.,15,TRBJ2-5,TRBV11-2,TGTGCCAGCAGCTTATATCAGGGGAACCAAGAGACCCAGTACTTC,CASSLYQGNQETQYF
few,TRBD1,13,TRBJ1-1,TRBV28,TGTGCCAGCAGTGACAGGGTCAGTACTGAAGCTTTCTTT,CASSDRVSTEAFF
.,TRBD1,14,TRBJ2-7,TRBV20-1,TGCAGTGCTATATCCGTCCAGGGGGTTTACGAGCAGTACTTC,CSAISVQGVYEQYF
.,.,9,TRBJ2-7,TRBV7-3,TGTGCCTGCCCCCCCGAGCAGTACTTC,CACPPEQYF
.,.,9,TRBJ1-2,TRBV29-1,TGCAGCGTGGGGTTATACTACACCTTC,CSVGLYYTF
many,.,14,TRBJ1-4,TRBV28,TGTGCCAGCAGTTTAGGGGGGGGAGTTGAAAAACTGTTTTTT,CASSLGGGVEKLFF
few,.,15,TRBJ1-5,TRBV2,TGTGCCAGCGGTGCCCCTGGGAGGGTAAATCAGCCCCAGCATTTT,CASGAPGRVNQPQHF
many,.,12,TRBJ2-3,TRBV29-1,TGCAGCCTCGGAGCGGGCACAGATACGCAGTATTTT,CSLGAGTDTQYF
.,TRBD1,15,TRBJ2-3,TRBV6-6,TGTGCCAGCAGTTACCCGACAGGGGAGTCAGATACGCAGTATTTT,CASSYPTGESDTQYF
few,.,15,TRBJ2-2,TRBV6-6,TGTGCCAGCAGTTACCGGGACACCCGGGCCGGGGAGCTGTTTTTT,CASSYRDTRAGELFF
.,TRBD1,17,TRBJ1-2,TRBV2,TGTGCCACCCAAGGAGGGGGGACAGGACTAGCTAACTATGGCTACACCTTC,CATQGGGTGLANYGYTF
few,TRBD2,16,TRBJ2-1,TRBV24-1,TGTGCCACCTCGACCGGGGGGACTAGGGGTTACAATGAGCAGTTCTTC,CATSTGGTRGYNEQFF
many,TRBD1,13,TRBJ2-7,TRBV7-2,TGTGCCAGCAGCCCAGGACAGGGGACCGAGCAGTACTTC,CASSPGQGTEQYF
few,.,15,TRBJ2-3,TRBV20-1,TGCAGTGCTAGAGATATTGCGGGGAACACAGATACGCAGTATTTT,CSARDIAGNTDTQYF
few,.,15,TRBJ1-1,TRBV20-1,TGCAGTGCTAGGGCAACAGGACCGCTAAACACTGAAGCTTTCTTT,CSARATGPLNTEAFF
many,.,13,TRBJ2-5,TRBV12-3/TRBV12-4,TGTGCCAGCAGTTTACACAGAGAGGAGACCCAGTACTTC,CASSLHREETQYF
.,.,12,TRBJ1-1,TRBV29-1,TGCTGCGGGGAGTGGGGGAACACAGAAGCTTTCTTT,CCGEWGNTEAFF
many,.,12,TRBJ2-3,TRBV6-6,TGTGCCAGCAGTTACGGTCCAGATACGCAGTATTTT,CASSYGPDTQYF
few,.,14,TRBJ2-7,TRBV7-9,TGTGCCAGCAGCTTAGGGTACACCCACTACGAGCAGTACTTC,CASSLGYTHYEQYF
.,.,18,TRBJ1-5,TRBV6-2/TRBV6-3,TGTGCCAGCAGCCCACGGACGATACGTTTTATTAGCAATCAGCCCCAGCATTTT,CASSPRTIRFISNQPQHF
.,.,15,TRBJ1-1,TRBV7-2,TGTGCCAGCAGCCCTATACAGGAGGGAAACACTGAAGCTTTCTTT,CASSPIQEGNTEAFF
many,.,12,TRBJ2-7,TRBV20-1,TGCAGTGCTAGGGCAGGGGGGTACGAGCAGTACTTC,CSARAGGYEQYF
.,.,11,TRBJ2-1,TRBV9,TGTGCCAGCAGCGTAGACTATGAGCAGTTCTTC,CASSVDYEQFF
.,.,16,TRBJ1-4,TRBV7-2,TGTGCCAGCAGCTGGGACATGGTGGGACTTAATGAAAAACTGTTTTTT,CASSWDMVGLNEKLFF
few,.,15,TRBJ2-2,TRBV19,TGTGCCAGTACCGCCCCGGGACTTAACACCGGGGAGCTGTTTTTT,CASTAPGLNTGELFF
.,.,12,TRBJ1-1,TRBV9,TGTGCCAGCAGCGGCAGGGACACTGAAGCTTTCTTT,CASSGRDTEAFF
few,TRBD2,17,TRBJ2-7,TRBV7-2,TGTGCCAGCAGCCTACGGACTAGCGGGAGTTTCGTCTACGAGCAGTACTTC,CASSLRTSGSFVYEQYF
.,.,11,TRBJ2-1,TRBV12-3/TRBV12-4,TGTGCCAGCACGGCGGAGAATGAGCAGTTCTTC,CASTAENEQFF
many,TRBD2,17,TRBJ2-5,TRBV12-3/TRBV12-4,TGTGCCAGCAGTTTAGCGGTGCTAGCGGAAAACCAAGAGACCCAGTACTTC,CASSLAVLAENQETQYF
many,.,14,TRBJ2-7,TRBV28,TGTGCCAGCAGTTTCGGACCCCTCACCTACGAGCAGTACTTC,CASSFGPLTYEQYF
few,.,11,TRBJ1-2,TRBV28,TGTGCCAGCAGTCCTACAAATGGCTACACCTTC,CASSPTNGYTF
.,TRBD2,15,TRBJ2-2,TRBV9,TGTGCCAGCAGCTCTAGCGGGAGGGGGACCGGGGAGCTGGTTTTT,CASSSSGRGTGELVF
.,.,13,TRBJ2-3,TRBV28,TGTGCCAGCTCATACGCCGAGACAGATACGCAGTATTTT,CASSYAETDTQYF
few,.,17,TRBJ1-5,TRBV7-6,TGTGCCAGCAGCTCCGATTCGTTGGGAATCGGTCTACAGCCCCAGCATTTT,CASSSDSLGIGLQPQHF
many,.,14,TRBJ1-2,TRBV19,TGTGCCAGTAGTATTTGGACAGACGACTATGGCTACACCTTC,CASSIWTDDYGYTF
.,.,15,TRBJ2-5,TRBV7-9,TGTGCCAGCAGAACCGGGGGTCAGGGAGACGAGACCCAGTACTTC,CASRTGGQGDETQYF
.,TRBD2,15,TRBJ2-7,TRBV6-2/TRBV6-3,TGTGCCAGCAGAATACTAGCGGGCCCCTCCTACGAGCAGTACTTC,CASRILAGPSYEQYF